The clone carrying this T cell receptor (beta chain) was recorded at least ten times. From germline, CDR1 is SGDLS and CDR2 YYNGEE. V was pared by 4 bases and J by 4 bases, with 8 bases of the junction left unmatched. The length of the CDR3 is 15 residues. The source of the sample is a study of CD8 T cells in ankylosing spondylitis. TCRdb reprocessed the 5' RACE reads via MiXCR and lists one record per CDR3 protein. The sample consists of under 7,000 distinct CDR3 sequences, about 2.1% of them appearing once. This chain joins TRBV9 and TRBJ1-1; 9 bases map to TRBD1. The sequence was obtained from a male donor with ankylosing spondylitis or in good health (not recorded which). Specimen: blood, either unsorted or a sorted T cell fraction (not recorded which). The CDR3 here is CASSSSGTGFTEAFF. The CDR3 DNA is TGTGCCAGCAGCTCGTCCGGGACAGGGTTCACTGAAGCTTTCTTT. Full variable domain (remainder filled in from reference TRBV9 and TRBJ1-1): DSGVTQTPKHLITATGQRVTLRCSPRSGDLSVYWYQQSLDQGLQFLIQYYNGEERAKGNILERFSAQQFPDLHSELNLSSLELGDSALYFCASSSSGTGFTEAFFGQGTRLTVV.